The 2 T cell receptor beta chains below were found in one sample sequenced in a study of siplizumab effects on memory and regulatory T cells. Libraries were prepared by immunoSEQ multiplex PCR; TCRdb keeps only in-frame clonotypes and omits some of them. The sample includes more than 70,000 clones, 85% to 95% of them seen just once. Specimen: CD8+ T cells sorted from blood. These receptors came from a human donor in good health.

The rearrangement uses TRBV5-6 and TRBJ2-7; D gene uncertain. The CDR3 is 13 amino acids. The V and J ends lost 2 bases and 1 base respectively, with 7 bases between them. Per germline, CDR1 SGHDT and CDR2 YYEEEE. The chain's CDR3 is CASSFWGSYEQYF. The CDR3 coding sequence is TGTGCCAGCAGCTTCTGGGGTTCCTACGAGCAGTACTTC. Together with reference TRBV5-6 and TRBJ2-7, the CDR3 gives the full variable domain: DAGVTQSPTHLIKTRGQQVTLRCSPKSGHDTVSWYQQALGQGPQFIFQYYEEEERQRGNFPDRFSGHQFPNYSSELNVNALLLGDSALYLCASSFWGSYEQYFGPGTRLTVT.

This clone was detected only once. The chain carries TRBV6-1 and TRBJ2-3; 7 bases are shared with TRBD2. The CDR3 length is 14 residues. V lost 4 bases, J lost 3 bases, and 4 bases stayed unmatched. CDR1 and CDR2 from the germline V gene are MNHNS and SASEGT. The CDR3 loop is CASSGGGATDTQYF. CDR3 bases: TGTGCCAGCAGTGGGGGGGGAGCGACAGATACGCAGTATTTT.